One and the same sample provided the 16 T cell receptor beta chains below, sequenced in a study of blood T cells in healthy people across ages. With a J-beta primer mix and a sample-barcoded 5' primer, a second PCR ran 7 to 11 cycles. TCRdb re-called the 5' RACE reads with MiXCR, one entry per CDR3 protein. The sample holds over 450,000 distinct CDR3 sequences, less than 25% seen once. In addition, the sample was reused for a study of T cells of mothers and their children.

Sequencing used blood. Receptor source: a boy between 10 and 17 years old in good health.

The chain couples TRBV3-1 to TRBJ2-2; maybe TRBD1 (5 bases). Trimming left V 1 base short and J 2 bases short, with 14 bases between. This CDR3 region has 17 residues. CDR1 and CDR2 (germline): LGHDT, YNNKEL (reference sequence). The CDR3 sequence is CASSQVTAQANTGELFF. Here the CDR3 DNA reads TGTGCCAGCAGCCAAGTAACGGCACAGGCCAACACCGGGGAGCTGTTTTTT. The variable domain in full, with the rest retrieved from reference TRBV3-1 and TRBJ2-2, is DTAVSQTPKYLVTQMGNDKSIKCEQNLGHDTMYWYKQDSKKFLKIMFSYNNKELIINETVPNRFSPKSPDKAHLNLHINSLELGDSAVYFCASSQVTAQANTGELFFGEGSRLTVL.

V and J are TRBV5-6 and TRBJ1-5; D call uncertain. The germline CDR1 and CDR2 sequences are SGHDT and YYEEEE. This CDR3 comprises 16 residues. Trimming took off 4 bases at V and 2 bases at J, with 16 bases between the two ends. The CDR3 region is CASSLHGVSGNQPQHF. Written as DNA, the CDR3 is TGTGCCAGCAGCCTCCACGGAGTATCGGGCAATCAGCCCCAGCATTTT. The whole variable domain, remainder taken from reference TRBV5-6 and TRBJ1-5, is DAGVTQSPTHLIKTRGQQVTLRCSPKSGHDTVSWYQQALGQGPQFIFQYYEEEERQRGNFPDRFSGHQFPNYSSELNVNALLLGDSALYLCASSLHGVSGNQPQHFGDGTRLSIL.

This clonotype turned up a few times. The chain employs TRBV2 and TRBJ1-2, with D uncertain. The CDR3 has 13 residues. The V and J ends lost 1 base and 4 bases respectively, with 7 bases between them. Per germline, CDR1 SNHLY and CDR2 FYNNEI. This CDR3 reads CASSEVVAYGYTF. The CDR3 DNA reads TGTGCCAGCAGTGAAGTTGTCGCCTATGGCTACACCTTC.

This clonotype was picked up a small number of times. V usage is TRBV7-8 and J usage is TRBJ2-7; TRBD2 matches at 8 bases. The ends lost 5 bases at V and 5 bases at J; junction bases unmatched: 14. This CDR3 has 16 amino acids. Per germline, CDR1 SGHVS and CDR2 FQNEAQ. The chain's CDR3 is CASSPSPGLEPHEQYF. The CDR3 DNA sequence: TGTGCCAGCAGCCCGAGTCCGGGACTAGAGCCCCACGAGCAGTACTTC.

V gene TRBV20-1 combines with J gene TRBJ2-5; D is uncertain. The J call could be wrong; TRBJ2-1 is a better fit for the DNA end. This CDR3 has 15 amino acids. Germline V lookup: CDR1 DFQATT, CDR2 SNEGSKA (reference sequence). This chain's CDR3 is CSARERDFPANEQFF. The CDR3 coding sequence is TGCAGTGCTAGGGAACGTGATTTCCCAGCCAATGAGCAGTTCTTC.

There are a few counts of this clonotype. The V call is TRBV20-1, the J call TRBJ2-4, with a possible D match to TRBD2 (5 bases). V was clipped by 4 bases and J by 11 bases, with 18 bases between them. The CDR3 is 13 amino acids. In germline, CDR1 is DFQATT, CDR2 SNEGSKA (reference sequence). DNA of the CDR3: TGCAGTGCTACCTCCGGACGGGGAACTGTTCAGTACTTC. It translates to CSATSGRGTVQYF.

The genes are TRBV21-1 and TRBJ1-2; the D segment call TRBD1 is taken from the table without a DNA check. TRBV21-1 is assigned pseudogene status. This CDR3 region has 16 residues. DNA for the CDR3: TGTGCCAGCAGCTTAGCCCCCTGGCAGGCGGACTATGGCTACACCTTC. This translates into CASSLAPWQADYGYTF.

This clonotype was picked up a small number of times. The chain has TRBV7-6 and TRBJ2-7; perhaps TRBD2 as D (6 bases). Trimming removed 3 bases at V and 1 base at J, with 16 bases between. Germline V gene sequence: CDR1 SGHVS, CDR2 FNYEAQ. This CDR3 is 16 amino acids long. CDR3 region: CASSFRPGGASYEQYF. The CDR3 nucleotides read TGTGCCAGCAGCTTCCGTCCTGGCGGGGCTTCCTACGAGCAGTACTTC. Full variable domain (rest looked up from reference TRBV7-6 and TRBJ2-7): GAGVSQSPRYKVTKRGQDVALRCDPISGHVSLYWYRQALGQGPEFLTYFNYEAQQDKSGLPNDRFSAERPEGSISTLTIQRTEQRDSAMYRCASSFRPGGASYEQYFGPGTRLTVT.

In this sample, this clonotype turned up a few times. This chain connects TRBV12-3 or TRBV12-4 to TRBJ2-7, with D perhaps TRBD2 (5 bases). The germline V and J ends were trimmed by 6 bases and 2 bases, with 17 bases remaining between them. The CDR3 is 15 amino acids. CDR3 in amino acids: CASSSDIGGPYEQYF. The DNA for the CDR3 is TGTGCCAGCAGCTCAGACATCGGAGGACCCTACGAGCAGTACTTC.

This clonotype was observed a handful of times. CDR3 sequence reads: CASSQLTDGTDTQYF. The DNA for the CDR3 is TGCGCCAGCAGCCAGCTGACTGACGGTACAGATACGCAGTATTTT. This chain joins TRBV4-1 and TRBJ2-3; D unclear. There are 15 residues in the CDR3. The V end was cut by 3 bases, the J end by 3 bases, with 13 bases between. Germline lookup yields CDR1 MGHRA and CDR2 YSYEKL.

This clonotype occurred a few times. The V call is TRBV7-9, the J call TRBJ1-2, with D possibly being TRBD1 (5 bases). CDR3 length equals 19 residues. Per the germline V gene, CDR1 is SEHNR and CDR2 is FQNEAQ (reference sequence). Trimming took off 4 bases at V and 3 bases at J, with 27 bases between the two ends. CDR3 sequence: CASSSRGLPWTLSDYGYTF. The DNA of the CDR3 is TGTGCCAGCAGCTCACGGGGCTTACCGTGGACCCTTAGCGACTATGGCTACACCTTC.

The chain combines TRBV29-1 with TRBJ2-5, with D unresolved. V dropped 3 bases and J dropped 3 bases, with 11 bases sitting between them. The CDR3 runs 13 residues. Germline V gene data show CDR1 as SQVTM and CDR2 as ANQGSEA. This CDR3 reads CSVDLGSEETQYF. The CDR3 nucleotides are TGCAGCGTTGACCTCGGGTCCGAAGAGACCCAGTACTTC.

This clonotype was seen ten or more times. The J gene is TRBJ2-7, the V gene TRBV5-1; D remains unclear. Germline loops: CDR1 SGHRS, CDR2 YFSETQ. V was pared by 3 bases and J by 1 base, with 14 bases between. The CDR3 covers 15 residues. CDR3 amino acids: CASSSPGLGSYEQYF. CDR3 DNA sequence: TGCGCCAGCAGCTCTCCCGGCTTGGGGTCCTACGAGCAGTACTTC.

This clonotype was counted between two and nine times. The chain is built from TRBV18 and TRBJ2-1; TRBD2 aligns across 12 bases. The J call is doubtful: the DNA matches TRBJ2-5 better. Germline V gives CDR1 KGHSH, CDR2 LQKENI. The CDR3 length is 16 residues. The CDR3 protein is CASSPRLAGELGDQYF. CDR3 DNA: TGTGCCAGCTCACCACGACTAGCGGGGGAACTGGGGGACCAGTACTTC.

This clonotype was observed a few times. This sequence joins TRBV7-6 and TRBJ2-2, with a possible D match to TRBD2 (5 bases). CDR1 and CDR2 from the germline V gene are SGHVS and FNYEAQ. V dropped 0 bases and J dropped 4 bases, with 15 bases sitting between them. The CDR3 totals 17 residues. The CDR3 protein is CASSLAPGGASTGELFF. The CDR3 nucleotides are TGTGCCAGCAGCTTAGCCCCAGGAGGCGCGAGCACCGGGGAGCTGTTTTTT.

This chain links TRBV12-3 or TRBV12-4 with TRBJ2-1, with 11 bases lining up with TRBD1. V shed 6 bases, J shed 7 bases, and the junction held 11 bases outside the gene matches. The CDR3 contains 16 residues. Here the CDR3 reads CASRKAVGTGGNEQFF. The CDR3 region has the DNA TGTGCCAGCAGAAAAGCCGTCGGGACAGGGGGTAATGAGCAGTTCTTC.